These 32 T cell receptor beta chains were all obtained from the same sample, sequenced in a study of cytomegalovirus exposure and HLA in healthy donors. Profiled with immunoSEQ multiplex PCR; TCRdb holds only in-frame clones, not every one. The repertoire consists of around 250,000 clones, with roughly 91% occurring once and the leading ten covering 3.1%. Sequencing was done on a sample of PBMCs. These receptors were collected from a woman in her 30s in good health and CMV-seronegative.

CDR3 in amino acids: CASSPPVTPYEQYF. In DNA, the CDR3 is TGTGCCAGCTCACCACCAGTAACGCCCTACGAGCAGTACTTC. The chain couples TRBV18 to TRBJ2-7, with D uncertain. CDR1 is KGHSH and CDR2 is LQKENI in the germline V gene. CDR3 length equals 14 residues. The germline V and J ends were trimmed by 0 bases and 2 bases, with 8 bases remaining between them. The full variable domain, its missing parts supplied by reference TRBV18 and TRBJ2-7, is NAGVMQNPRHLVRRRGQEARLRCSPMKGHSHVYWYRQLPEEGLKFMVYLQKENIIDESGMPKERFSAEFPKEGPSILRIQQVVRGDSAAYFCASSPPVTPYEQYFGPGTRLTVT.

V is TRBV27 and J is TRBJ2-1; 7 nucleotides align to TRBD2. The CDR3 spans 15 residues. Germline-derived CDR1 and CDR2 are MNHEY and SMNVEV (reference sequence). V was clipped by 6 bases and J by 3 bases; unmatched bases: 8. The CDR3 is CASSKQTGGYNEQFF. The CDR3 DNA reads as TGTGCCAGCAGCAAGCAAACGGGGGGCTACAATGAGCAGTTCTTC.

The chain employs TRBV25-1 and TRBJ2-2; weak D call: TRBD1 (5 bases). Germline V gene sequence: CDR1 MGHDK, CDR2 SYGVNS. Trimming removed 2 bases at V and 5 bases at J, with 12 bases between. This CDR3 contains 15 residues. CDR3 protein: CASSEEGQLTGELFF. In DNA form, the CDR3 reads TGTGCCAGCAGTGAAGAAGGACAACTAACCGGGGAGCTGTTTTTT. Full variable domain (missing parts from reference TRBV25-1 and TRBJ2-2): EADIYQTPRYLVIGTGKKITLECSQTMGHDKMYWYQQDPGMELHLIHYSYGVNSTEKGDLSSESTVSRIRTEHFPLTLESARPSHTSQYLCASSEEGQLTGELFFGEGSRLTVL.

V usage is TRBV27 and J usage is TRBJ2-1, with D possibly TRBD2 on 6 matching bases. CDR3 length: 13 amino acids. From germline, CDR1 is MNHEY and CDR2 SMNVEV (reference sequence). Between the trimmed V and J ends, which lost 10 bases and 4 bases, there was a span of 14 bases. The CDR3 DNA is TGTGCCACCCGTAGCGGAAATTACAATGAGCAGTTCTTC. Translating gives CATRSGNYNEQFF.

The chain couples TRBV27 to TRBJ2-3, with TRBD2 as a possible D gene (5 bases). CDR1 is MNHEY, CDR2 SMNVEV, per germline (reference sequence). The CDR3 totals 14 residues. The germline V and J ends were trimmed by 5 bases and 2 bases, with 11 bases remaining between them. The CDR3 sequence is CASSPRSDTDTQYF. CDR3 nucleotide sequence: TGTGCCAGCAGTCCACGTAGCGACACAGATACGCAGTATTTT.

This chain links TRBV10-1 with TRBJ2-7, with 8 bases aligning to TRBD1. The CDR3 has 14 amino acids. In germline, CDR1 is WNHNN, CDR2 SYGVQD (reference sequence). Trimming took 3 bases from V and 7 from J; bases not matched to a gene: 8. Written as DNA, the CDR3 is TGCGCCAGCAGTGACCGTGGACAGGGCCGGGAGCAGTACTTC. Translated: CASSDRGQGREQYF.

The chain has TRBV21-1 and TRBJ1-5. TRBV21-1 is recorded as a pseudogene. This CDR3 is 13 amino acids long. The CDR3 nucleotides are TGTGCCAGCAGCAAAGAAATCCATCAGCCCCAGCATTTT. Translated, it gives CASSKEIHQPQHF.

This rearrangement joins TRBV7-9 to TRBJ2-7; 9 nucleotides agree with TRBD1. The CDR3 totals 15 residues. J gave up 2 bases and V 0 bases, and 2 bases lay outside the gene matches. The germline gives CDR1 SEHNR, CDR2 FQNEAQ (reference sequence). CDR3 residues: CASSLAGTGTYEQYF. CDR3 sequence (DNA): TGTGCCAGCAGCTTAGCCGGGACAGGGACCTACGAGCAGTACTTC.

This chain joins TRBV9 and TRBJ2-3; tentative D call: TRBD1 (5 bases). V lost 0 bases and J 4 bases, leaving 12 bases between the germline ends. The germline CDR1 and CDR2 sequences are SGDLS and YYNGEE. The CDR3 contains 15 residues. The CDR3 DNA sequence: TGTGCCAGCAGCGTAGTTGGGGCCTTGGCAGATACGCAGTATTTT. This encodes CASSVVGALADTQYF.

The CDR3 coding sequence is TGTGCCAGCAGTTCCCTAGCGGGACCCTCCTACGAGCAGTACTTC. It translates to CASSSLAGPSYEQYF. V is TRBV27 and J is TRBJ2-7; 9 bases line up with TRBD2. The CDR3 has 15 residues. Trimming took 4 bases from V and 0 from J; bases not matched to a gene: 4. The V gene's germline CDR1 is MNHEY and CDR2 SMNVEV (reference sequence).

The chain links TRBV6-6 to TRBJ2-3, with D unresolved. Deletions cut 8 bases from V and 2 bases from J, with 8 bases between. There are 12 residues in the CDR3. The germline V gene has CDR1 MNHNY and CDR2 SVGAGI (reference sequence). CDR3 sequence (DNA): TGTGCCAGCTCGCAAAACACAGATACGCAGTATTTT. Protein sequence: CASSQNTDTQYF.

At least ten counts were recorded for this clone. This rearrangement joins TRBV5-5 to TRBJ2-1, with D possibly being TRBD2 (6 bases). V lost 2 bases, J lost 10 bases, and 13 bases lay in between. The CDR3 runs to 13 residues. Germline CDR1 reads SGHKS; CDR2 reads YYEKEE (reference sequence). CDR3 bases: TGTGCCAGCAGCTTCCCGGGAGCAGTCGAGCAGTTCTTC. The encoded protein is CASSFPGAVEQFF.

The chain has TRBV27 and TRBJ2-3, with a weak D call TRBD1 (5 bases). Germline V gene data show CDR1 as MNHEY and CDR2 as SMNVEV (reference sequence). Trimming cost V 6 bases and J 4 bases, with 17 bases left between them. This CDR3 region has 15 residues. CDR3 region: CASSHLTETADTQYF. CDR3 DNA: TGTGCCAGCAGCCACTTGACAGAAACGGCAGATACGCAGTATTTT.

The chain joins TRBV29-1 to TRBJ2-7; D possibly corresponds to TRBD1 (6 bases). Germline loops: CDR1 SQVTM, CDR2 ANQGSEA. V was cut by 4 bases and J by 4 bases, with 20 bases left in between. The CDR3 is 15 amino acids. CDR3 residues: CSVVPTGIPRYEQYF. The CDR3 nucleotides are TGCAGCGTTGTCCCGACAGGAATTCCGAGATACGAGCAGTACTTC.

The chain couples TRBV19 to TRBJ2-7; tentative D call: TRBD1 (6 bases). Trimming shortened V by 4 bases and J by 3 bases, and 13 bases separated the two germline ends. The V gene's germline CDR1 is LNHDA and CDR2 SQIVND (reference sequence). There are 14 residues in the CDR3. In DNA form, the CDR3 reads TGTGCCAGTAGTACGCTGGACAGCCTCTACGAGCAGTACTTC. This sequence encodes CASSTLDSLYEQYF.

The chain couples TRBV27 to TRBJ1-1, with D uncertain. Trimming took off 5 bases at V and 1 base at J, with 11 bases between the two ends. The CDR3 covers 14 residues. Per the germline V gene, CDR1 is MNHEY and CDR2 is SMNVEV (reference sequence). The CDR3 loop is CASSPRGKNTEAFF. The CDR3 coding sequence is TGTGCCAGCAGTCCCAGAGGGAAGAACACTGAAGCTTTCTTT.

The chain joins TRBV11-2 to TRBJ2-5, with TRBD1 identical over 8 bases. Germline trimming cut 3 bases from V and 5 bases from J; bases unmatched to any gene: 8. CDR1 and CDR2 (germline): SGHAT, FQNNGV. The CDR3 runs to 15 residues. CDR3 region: CASSFGQGSGETQYF. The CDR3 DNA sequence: TGTGCCAGCAGCTTTGGACAGGGCTCTGGGGAGACCCAGTACTTC.

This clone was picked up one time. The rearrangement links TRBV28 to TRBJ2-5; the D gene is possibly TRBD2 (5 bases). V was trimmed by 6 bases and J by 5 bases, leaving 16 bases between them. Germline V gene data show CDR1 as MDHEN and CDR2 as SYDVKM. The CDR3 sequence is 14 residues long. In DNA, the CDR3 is TGTGCCAGCAGGGCTAATTTAGCGAGGGAGACCCAGTACTTC. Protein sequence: CASRANLARETQYF.

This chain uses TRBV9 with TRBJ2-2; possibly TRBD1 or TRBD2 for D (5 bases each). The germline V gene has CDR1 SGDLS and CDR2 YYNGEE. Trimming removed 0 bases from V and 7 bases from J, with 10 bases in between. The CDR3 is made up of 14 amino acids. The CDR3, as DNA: TGTGCCAGCAGCGTAGTCCCAGGGAGCGGGGAGCTGTTTTTT. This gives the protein CASSVVPGSGELFF.

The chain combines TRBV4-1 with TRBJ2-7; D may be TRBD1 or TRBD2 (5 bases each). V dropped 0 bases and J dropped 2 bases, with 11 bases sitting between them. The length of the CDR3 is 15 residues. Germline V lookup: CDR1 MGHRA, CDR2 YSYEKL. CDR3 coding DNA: TGCGCCAGCAGCCAAGACACGGGGCCCGCCTACGAGCAGTACTTC. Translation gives CASSQDTGPAYEQYF.

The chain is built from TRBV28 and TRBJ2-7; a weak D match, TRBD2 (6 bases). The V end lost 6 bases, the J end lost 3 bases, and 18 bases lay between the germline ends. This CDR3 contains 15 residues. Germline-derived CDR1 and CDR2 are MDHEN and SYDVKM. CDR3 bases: TGTGCCAGCAGCCCTAGGGACTTGGGCGACTACGAGCAGTACTTC. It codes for CASSPRDLGDYEQYF.

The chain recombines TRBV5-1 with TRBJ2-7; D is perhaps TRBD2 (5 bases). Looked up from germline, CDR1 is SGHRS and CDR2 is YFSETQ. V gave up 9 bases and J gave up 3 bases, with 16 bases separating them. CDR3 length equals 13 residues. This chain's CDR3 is CANPRVRIYEQYF. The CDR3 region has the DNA TGCGCCAACCCGAGGGTGCGAATCTACGAGCAGTACTTC.

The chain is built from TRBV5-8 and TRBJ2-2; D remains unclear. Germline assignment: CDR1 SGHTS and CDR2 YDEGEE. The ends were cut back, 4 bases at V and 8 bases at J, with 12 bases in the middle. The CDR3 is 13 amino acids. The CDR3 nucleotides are TGTGCCAGCAGCCTGGGGTTATGGGGGGAGCTGTTTTTT. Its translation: CASSLGLWGELFF.

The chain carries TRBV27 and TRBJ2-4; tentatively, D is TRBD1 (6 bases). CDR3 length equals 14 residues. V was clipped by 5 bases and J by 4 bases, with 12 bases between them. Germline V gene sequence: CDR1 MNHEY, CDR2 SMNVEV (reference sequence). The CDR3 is CASSPKGQKNIQYF. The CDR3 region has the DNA TGTGCCAGCAGTCCGAAAGGACAGAAAAACATTCAGTACTTC.

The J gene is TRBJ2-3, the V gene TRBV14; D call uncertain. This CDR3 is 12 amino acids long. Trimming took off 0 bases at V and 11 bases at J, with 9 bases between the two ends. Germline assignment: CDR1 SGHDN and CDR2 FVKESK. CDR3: CASSQDRFRQYF. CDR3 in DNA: TGTGCCAGCAGCCAAGACCGGTTTAGGCAGTATTTT.

CDR3 in amino acids: CASSFLVTSGNYNEQFF. In DNA, the CDR3 is TGTGCCAGCAGTTTTTTGGTTACTAGCGGGAACTACAATGAGCAGTTCTTC. The rearrangement links TRBV27 to TRBJ2-1, with 10 bases identical to TRBD2. Trimming at V came to 3 bases and at J to 3 bases, leaving 8 bases not matched to a gene. CDR3 length: 17 amino acids. CDR1 and CDR2 (germline): MNHEY, SMNVEV (reference sequence).

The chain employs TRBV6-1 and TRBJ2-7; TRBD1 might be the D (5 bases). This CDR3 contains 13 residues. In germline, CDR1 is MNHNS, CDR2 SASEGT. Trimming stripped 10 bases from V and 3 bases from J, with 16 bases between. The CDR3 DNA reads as TGTGCCATTAGGGGTACGGTGTTCTACGAGCAGTACTTC. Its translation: CAIRGTVFYEQYF.

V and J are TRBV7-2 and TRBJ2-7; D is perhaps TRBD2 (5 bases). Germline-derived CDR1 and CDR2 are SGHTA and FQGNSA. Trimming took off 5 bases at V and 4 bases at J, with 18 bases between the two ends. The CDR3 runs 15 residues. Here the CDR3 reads CASSPVGMGYYEQYF. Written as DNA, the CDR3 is TGTGCCAGCAGCCCCGTCGGGATGGGATATTACGAGCAGTACTTC.

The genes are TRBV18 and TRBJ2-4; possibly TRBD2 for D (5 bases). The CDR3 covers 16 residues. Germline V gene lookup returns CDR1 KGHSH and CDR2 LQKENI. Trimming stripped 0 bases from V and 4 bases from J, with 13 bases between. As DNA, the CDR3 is TGTGCCAGCTCACCACCAGTCGGGGTGCGAAAAAACATTCAGTACTTC. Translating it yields CASSPPVGVRKNIQYF.

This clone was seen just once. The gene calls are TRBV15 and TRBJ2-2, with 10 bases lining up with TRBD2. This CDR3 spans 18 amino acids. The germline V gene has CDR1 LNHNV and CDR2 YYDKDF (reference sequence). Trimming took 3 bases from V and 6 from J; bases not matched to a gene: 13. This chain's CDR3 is CATSRGPLAGELAGELFF. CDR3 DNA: TGTGCCACCAGCAGGGGGCCCCTAGCGGGAGAATTAGCCGGGGAGCTGTTTTTT.

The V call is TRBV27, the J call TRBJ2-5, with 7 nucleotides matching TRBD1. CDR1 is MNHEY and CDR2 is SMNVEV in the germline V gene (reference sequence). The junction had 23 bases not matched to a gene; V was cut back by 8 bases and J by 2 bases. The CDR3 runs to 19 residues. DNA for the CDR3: TGTGCCAGCCGAAGTTTAGGATTCGCACCACAGGGGACACAAGAGACCCAGTACTTC. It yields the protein CASRSLGFAPQGTQETQYF.

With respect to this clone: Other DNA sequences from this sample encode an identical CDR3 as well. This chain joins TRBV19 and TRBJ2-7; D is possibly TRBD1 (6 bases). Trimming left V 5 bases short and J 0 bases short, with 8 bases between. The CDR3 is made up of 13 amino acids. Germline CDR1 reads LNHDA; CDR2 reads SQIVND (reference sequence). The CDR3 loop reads CASSQGISYEQYF. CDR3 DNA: TGTGCCAGTAGTCAGGGGATCTCCTACGAGCAGTACTTC.